This TCR beta chain was recovered during a study of Ad26.COV2.S vaccination and SARS-CoV-2 variants. Study-level information: Participant was drawn from the COV1001 Ad26.COV2.S trial arm. Once, or twice with 56 days between doses, Ad26.COV2.S was given intramuscularly.

General study points: Using TCR breadth and depth analyses may have led to underestimated total T cell responses.

The table came from immunoSEQ multiplex PCR; TCRdb's copy has only in-frame clones and leaves some out. Among some 500,000 clones listed, 89% were seen once. Sample treatment: 19 received Ad26.COV2.S at low or high dose, single or two shots; about 5 received placebo; per-sample allocation not given. Following the first vaccine or placebo injection, samples were taken on day 63. It was an adult aged 18-55 years in Boston who was the donor. This CDR3 spans 13 amino acids. With 1 base removed from V and 2 bases from J, the gap between germline ends came to 2 bases. Germline V gene data show CDR1 as SGHTA and CDR2 as FQGNSA. A note on this clone: The target antigen is unknown.

The V gene is TRBV7-2, the J gene TRBJ2-2; no firm D call. The specimen was peripheral blood, collected in a trial of Ad26.COV2.S vaccine versus placebo. This clonotype originated in a person aged 18-65 years who received the Ad26.COV2.S COVID-19 vaccine or a placebo. In nucleotides, the CDR3 is TGTGCCAGCAGCTTAGAAAACACCGGGGAGCTGTTTTTT. This gives the protein CASSLENTGELFF.